This T cell receptor (beta chain) was found in a study of technical replicates of blood from a few donors. The CDR3 loop spans 17 amino acids. Data came from immunoSEQ multiplex PCR; TCRdb stores just in-frame clones and leaves some out. The repertoire consists of 55,000 to 75,000 clones, with over 90% occurring once and the leading ten covering 3.5% to 5%. This sequence joins TRBV21-1 and TRBJ2-1; the D call of TRBD1 is as the table states it, not checked on the DNA. TRBV21-1 counts as a pseudogene. The clonotype comes from a human donor in good health. Some clones in this sample may be carry-over from other donors' samples. Sequenced sample: PBMCs. CDR3 region: CASSKRGPGGVYNEQFF. The DNA for the CDR3 is TGTGCCAGCAGCAAGCGGGGGCCAGGGGGCGTCTACAATGAGCAGTTCTTC.